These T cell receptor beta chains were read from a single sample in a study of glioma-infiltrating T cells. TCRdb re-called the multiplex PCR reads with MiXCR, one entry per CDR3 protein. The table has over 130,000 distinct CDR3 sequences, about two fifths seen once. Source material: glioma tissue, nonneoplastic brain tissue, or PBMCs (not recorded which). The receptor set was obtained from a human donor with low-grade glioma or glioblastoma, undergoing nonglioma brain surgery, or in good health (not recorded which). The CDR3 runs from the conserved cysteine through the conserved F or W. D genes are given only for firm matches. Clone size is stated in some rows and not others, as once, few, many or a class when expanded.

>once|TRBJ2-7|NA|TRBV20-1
CSASPGTGTYEQYF
TGCAGTGCTAGCCCCGGGACGGGAACCTACGAGCAGTACTTC
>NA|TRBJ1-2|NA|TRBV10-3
CAIRVDGIYGYTF
TGTGCCATCAGAGTGGACGGAATCTATGGCTACACCTTC
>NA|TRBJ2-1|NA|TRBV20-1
CSASPRSSYNEQFF
TGCAGTGCTAGCCCGCGTAGCTCCTACAATGAGCAGTTCTTC
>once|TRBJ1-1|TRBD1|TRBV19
CASTSIQGPNTEAFF
TGTGCCAGTACTTCAATACAGGGGCCGAACACTGAAGCTTTCTTT
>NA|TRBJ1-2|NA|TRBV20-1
CSASHGRGVNGYTF
TGCAGTGCTAGTCACGGCAGAGGGGTCAATGGCTACACCTTC
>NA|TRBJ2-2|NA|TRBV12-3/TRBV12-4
CASSLGWNTGELFF
TGTGCCAGCAGTTTGGGCTGGAACACCGGGGAGCTGTTTTTT
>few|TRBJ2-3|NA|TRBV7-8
CASSALSGPSTDTQYF
TGTGCCAGCAGCGCCCTTAGCGGACCAAGCACAGATACGCAGTATTTT
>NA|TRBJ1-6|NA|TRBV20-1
CSAREGTGNNSPLHF
TGCAGTGCTAGAGAGGGAACAGGGAATAATTCACCCCTCCACTTT
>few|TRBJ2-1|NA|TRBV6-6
CASSYSWGGGNYNEQFF
TGTGCCAGCAGTTACTCTTGGGGGGGCGGGAATTACAATGAGCAGTTCTTC
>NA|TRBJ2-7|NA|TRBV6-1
CASRPGQPYEQYF
TGTGCCAGCAGACCGGGGCAACCCTACGAGCAGTACTTC
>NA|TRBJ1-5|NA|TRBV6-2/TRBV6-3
CASSYPSRISNQPQHF
TGTGCCAGCAGTTACCCATCGAGGATTAGCAATCAGCCCCAGCATTTT
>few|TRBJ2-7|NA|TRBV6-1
CASKQTLVGEQYF
TGTGCCAGCAAACAGACACTCGTTGGCGAGCAGTACTTC
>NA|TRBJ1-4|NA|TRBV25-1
CASSERGKSGKLFF
TGTGCCAGCAGTGAACGGGGCAAATCCGGAAAACTGTTTTTT
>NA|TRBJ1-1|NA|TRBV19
CASIPKMNTEAFF
TGTGCCAGTATCCCTAAGATGAACACTGAAGCTTTCTTT
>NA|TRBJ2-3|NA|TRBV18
CASSPYGLGTDTQYF
TGTGCCAGCTCACCCTACGGGTTGGGCACAGATACGCAGTATTTT
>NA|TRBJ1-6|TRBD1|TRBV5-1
CASSSGGQRSPLHF
TGCGCCAGCAGCTCGGGGGGACAGAGGTCACCCCTCCACTTT
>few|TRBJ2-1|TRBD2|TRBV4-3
CASSQSGSRNNEQFF
TGCGCCAGCAGCCAGAGCGGGAGTCGAAACAATGAGCAGTTCTTC
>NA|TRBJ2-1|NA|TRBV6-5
CASSTTRAGPEQFF
TGTGCCAGCAGCACCACAAGGGCCGGCCCTGAGCAGTTCTTC
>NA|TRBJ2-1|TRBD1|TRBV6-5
CASSRGQGRTYEQFF
TGTGCCAGCAGTCGAGGACAGGGGAGAACCTACGAGCAGTTCTTC
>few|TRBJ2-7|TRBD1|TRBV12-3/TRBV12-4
CASSTTGDEQYF
TGTGCCAGCAGCACCACAGGGGACGAGCAGTACTTC
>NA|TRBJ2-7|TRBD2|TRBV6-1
CASSYASGRAGSYEQYF
TGTGCCAGCAGCTACGCTAGCGGGAGGGCTGGTTCCTACGAGCAGTACTTC
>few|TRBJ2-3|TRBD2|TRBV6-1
CASSARAGVADTQYF
TGTGCCAGCAGCGCCAGAGCGGGAGTGGCAGATACGCAGTATTTT
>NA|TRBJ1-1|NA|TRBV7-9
CASSLGMGTEAFF
TGTGCCAGCAGCTTAGGAATGGGGACTGAAGCTTTCTTT
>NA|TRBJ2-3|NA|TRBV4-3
CASSQDMVPRTTDTQYF
TGCGCCAGCAGCCAAGATATGGTTCCGAGAACCACAGATACGCAGTATTTT
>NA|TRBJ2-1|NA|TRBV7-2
CASSARARAFNEQFF
TGTGCCAGCAGCGCTCGAGCGAGGGCCTTCAATGAGCAGTTCTTC
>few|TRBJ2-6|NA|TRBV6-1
CASSTVNGANVLTF
TGTGCCAGTTCGACTGTTAACGGGGCCAACGTCCTGACTTTC
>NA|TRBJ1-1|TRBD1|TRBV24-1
CATSDTRQGREAFF
TGTGCCACCAGTGATACCCGACAGGGGCGTGAAGCTTTCTTT